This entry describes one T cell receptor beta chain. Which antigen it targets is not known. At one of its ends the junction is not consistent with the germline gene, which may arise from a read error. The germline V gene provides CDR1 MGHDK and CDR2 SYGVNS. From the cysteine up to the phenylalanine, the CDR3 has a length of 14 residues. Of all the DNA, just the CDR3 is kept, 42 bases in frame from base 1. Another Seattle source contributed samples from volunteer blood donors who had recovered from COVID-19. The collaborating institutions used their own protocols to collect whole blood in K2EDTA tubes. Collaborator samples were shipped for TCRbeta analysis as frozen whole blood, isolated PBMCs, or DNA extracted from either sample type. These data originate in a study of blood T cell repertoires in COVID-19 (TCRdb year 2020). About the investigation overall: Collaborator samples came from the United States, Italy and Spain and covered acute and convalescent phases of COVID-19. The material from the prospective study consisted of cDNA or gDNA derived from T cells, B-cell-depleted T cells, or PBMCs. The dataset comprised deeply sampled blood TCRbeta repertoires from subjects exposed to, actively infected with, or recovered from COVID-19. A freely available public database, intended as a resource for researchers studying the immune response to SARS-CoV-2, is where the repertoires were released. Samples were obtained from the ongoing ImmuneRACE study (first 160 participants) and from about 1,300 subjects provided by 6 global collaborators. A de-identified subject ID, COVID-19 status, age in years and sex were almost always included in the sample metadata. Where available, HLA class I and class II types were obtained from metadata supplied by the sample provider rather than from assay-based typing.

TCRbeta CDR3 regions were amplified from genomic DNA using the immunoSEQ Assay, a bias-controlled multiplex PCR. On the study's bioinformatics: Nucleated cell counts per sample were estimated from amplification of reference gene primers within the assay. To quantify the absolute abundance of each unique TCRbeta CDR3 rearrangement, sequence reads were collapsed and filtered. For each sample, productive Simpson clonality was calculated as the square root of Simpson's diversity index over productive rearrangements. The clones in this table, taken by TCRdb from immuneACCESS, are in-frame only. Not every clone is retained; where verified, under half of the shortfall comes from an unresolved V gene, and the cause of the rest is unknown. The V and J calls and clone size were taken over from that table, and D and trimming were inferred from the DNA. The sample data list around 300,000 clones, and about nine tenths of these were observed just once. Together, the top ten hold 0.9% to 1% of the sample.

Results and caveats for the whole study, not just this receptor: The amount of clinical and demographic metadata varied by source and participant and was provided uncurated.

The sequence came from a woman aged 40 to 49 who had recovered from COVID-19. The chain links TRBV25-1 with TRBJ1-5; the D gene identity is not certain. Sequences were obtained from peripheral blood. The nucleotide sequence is TGTGCCAGCAGGGAATCAGGAGGTCATCAGCCCCAGCATTTT. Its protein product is CASRESGGHQPQHF.